A selection of T cell receptor beta chains follows, all from one sample in a study of radiotherapy plus CTLA-4 blockade in lung cancer. Profiling relied on immunoSEQ multiplex PCR, and the TCRdb table lists in-frame clones only, not all of them. The profile shows around 90,000 clones, roughly four fifths of them singletons. The sequences come from peripheral blood, collected from a patient treated with radiotherapy plus ipilimumab. The receptor source for this set is a human donor with non-small cell lung cancer who had stable disease on radiotherapy plus ipilimumab. Each CDR3 is given with its conserved first and last residue. A D gene is named only where the DNA matches it firmly. Expanded clones are given a class, and other clones once, few, many or no size at all.

D	size	V	J	CDR3	DNA
.	few	TRBV6-6	TRBJ2-1	CASSYDFLGGNEQFF	TGTGCCAGCAGTTACGACTTTTTAGGGGGGAATGAGCAGTTCTTC
.	.	TRBV5-4	TRBJ1-5	CASSDDGFNQPQHF	TGTGCCAGCAGCGACGATGGGTTCAATCAGCCCCAGCATTTT
.	.	TRBV5-8	TRBJ2-3	CARTRGRASTDTQYF	TGTGCCAGAACCAGGGGACGTGCTAGCACAGATACGCAGTATTTT
TRBD1	.	TRBV10-1	TRBJ1-1	CASSESGQGAKTEAFF	TGCGCCAGCAGTGAGTCGGGACAGGGGGCTAAGACTGAAGCTTTCTTT
.	once	TRBV10-2	TRBJ2-3	CASSESPGKSTDTQYF	TGCGCCAGCAGTGAGTCGCCGGGAAAATCGACAGATACGCAGTATTTT
.	.	TRBV7-3	TRBJ1-1	CASSLGTFEAFF	TGTGCCAGCAGCTTAGGGACATTTGAAGCTTTCTTT
.	.	TRBV6-6	TRBJ2-4	CASAGSAKNIQYF	TGTGCCAGCGCGGGGAGTGCCAAAAACATTCAGTACTTC
TRBD1	.	TRBV16	TRBJ1-4	CASSPLDRGQREKLFF	TGTGCCAGCAGCCCGCTCGACAGGGGGCAAAGGGAAAAACTGTTTTTT
.	.	TRBV5-1	TRBJ1-2	CASSLRGDGYTF	TGCGCCAGCAGCTTGAGAGGGGACGGCTACACCTTC
.	.	TRBV7-3	TRBJ2-1	CASSSGADEQFF	TGCGCCAGCAGCTCGGGGGCTGATGAGCAGTTCTTC
.	.	TRBV6-1	TRBJ2-2	CASRPRGLNTGELFF	TGTGCCAGCAGACCCCGAGGACTGAACACCGGGGAGCTGTTTTTT
TRBD2	.	TRBV2	TRBJ2-7	CASSGKGTGLAGETYEQYF	TGTGCCAGCAGTGGAAAGGGGACAGGACTAGCGGGAGAAACCTACGAGCAGTACTTC
.	.	TRBV6-6	TRBJ1-6	CASTAGTRESPLHF	TGTGCCAGCACGGCAGGGACTAGGGAATCACCCCTCCACTTT
TRBD1	.	TRBV2	TRBJ1-4	CASSLQGALSEKLFF	TGTGCCAGCAGCTTACAGGGGGCGCTAAGTGAAAAACTGTTTTTT
.	.	TRBV5-5	TRBJ1-5	CASSSGPGDGDSNQPQHF	TGTGCCAGCAGCTCCGGGCCGGGAGATGGAGATAGCAATCAGCCCCAGCATTTT
TRBD2	.	TRBV11-2	TRBJ2-1	CASSLGSGGLRNEQFF	TGTGCCAGCAGCTTGGGGTCGGGGGGGCTTAGGAATGAGCAGTTCTTC
TRBD1	.	TRBV28	TRBJ2-5	CASSSTRTGLDETQYF	TGTGCCAGCAGTTCGACGCGGACAGGCCTTGATGAGACCCAGTACTTC
.	.	TRBV10-3	TRBJ2-7	CAISESRAPVSYEQYF	TGTGCCATCAGTGAGTCGCGGGCTCCCGTGTCCTACGAGCAGTACTTC
.	.	TRBV7-2	TRBJ1-1	CASRADSTNTEAFF	TGTGCCAGCAGAGCTGATTCAACGAACACTGAAGCTTTCTTT
TRBD2	.	TRBV7-7	TRBJ2-1	CASSSLPSGSQNEQFF	TGTGCTAGCAGCTCCTTACCTAGCGGGAGCCAGAATGAGCAGTTCTTC
.	.	TRBV28	TRBJ2-5	CASSPGGRRETQYF	TGTGCCAGCAGTCCAGGTGGGAGGAGAGAGACCCAGTACTTC
TRBD2	once	TRBV7-9	TRBJ2-3	CASSLGRGGLTDTQYF	TGTGCCAGCAGCTTAGGGCGCGGGGGACTCACAGATACGCAGTATTTT
TRBD2	.	TRBV4-1	TRBJ2-3	CASSPLAGTNIDTQYF	TGCGCCAGCAGCCCCTTAGCGGGGACAAACATTGATACGCAGTATTTT
TRBD1	.	TRBV18	TRBJ1-1	CASFIGQGTEAFF	TGTGCCAGCTTTATCGGACAGGGCACTGAAGCTTTCTTT
.	.	TRBV19	TRBJ1-5	CASSIGDTYQPQHF	TGTGCCAGTAGTATAGGGGACACATATCAGCCCCAGCATTTT
.	.	TRBV5-4	TRBJ2-7	CASSLTGAQTEQYF	TGTGCCAGCAGCTTGACGGGGGCCCAGACCGAGCAGTACTTC
TRBD2	.	TRBV27	TRBJ2-1	CASSSASGRSYNEQFF	TGTGCCAGCAGTTCCGCGAGCGGGAGATCCTACAATGAGCAGTTCTTC
TRBD1	.	TRBV19	TRBJ1-2	CASSEQGVDYGYTF	TGTGCCAGTAGCGAACAGGGGGTTGACTATGGCTACACCTTC
TRBD2	.	TRBV7-3	TRBJ2-3	CASMPTSGSAGGDTQYF	TGTGCCAGCATGCCGACTAGCGGGAGCGCTGGGGGAGATACGCAGTATTTT
.	.	TRBV28	TRBJ2-1	CASSLRGAINEQFF	TGTGCCAGCAGTTTGCGCGGTGCCATCAATGAGCAGTTCTTC
.	.	TRBV6-5	TRBJ2-1	CASSYGQNNEQFF	TGTGCCAGCAGTTACGGACAGAACAATGAGCAGTTCTTC
.	.	TRBV7-4	TRBJ2-2	CASSPTILSGRDHNTGELFF	TGTGCCAGCAGCCCGACGATTCTAAGTGGAAGGGACCACAACACCGGGGAGCTGTTTTTT
TRBD1	.	TRBV5-1	TRBJ2-7	CASSWGQGAYEQYF	TGCGCCAGCAGCTGGGGACAGGGGGCCTACGAGCAGTACTTC
TRBD1	.	TRBV6-5	TRBJ1-5	CASSPTGGGNQPQHF	TGTGCCAGCAGCCCCACAGGGGGCGGGAATCAGCCCCAGCATTTT
.	.	TRBV9	TRBJ2-2	CASSADDAGELFF	TGTGCCAGCAGCGCCGACGACGCCGGGGAGCTGTTTTTT
TRBD1	.	TRBV18	TRBJ2-5	CASSPGRDRGKETQYF	TGTGCCAGCTCACCAGGAAGGGACAGGGGTAAAGAGACCCAGTACTTC
.	.	TRBV7-2	TRBJ1-3	CASSSSTARSGNTIYF	TGTGCCAGCAGCTCAAGTACCGCCCGCTCTGGAAACACCATATATTTT
.	few	TRBV4-1	TRBJ1-1	CASSQDTRATEAFF	TGCGCCAGCAGCCAAGATACCAGGGCCACTGAAGCTTTCTTT
TRBD1	.	TRBV11-3	TRBJ2-4	CASSSYPGGQALENIQYF	TGTGCCAGCAGCTCCTACCCGGGTGGACAGGCCCTTGAAAACATTCAGTACTTC
.	.	TRBV6-6	TRBJ1-5	CASRSSGGNQPQHF	TGTGCCAGCAGATCTTCAGGCGGCAATCAGCCCCAGCATTTT
.	.	TRBV29-1	TRBJ2-7	CSVEDHDSTYEQYF	TGCAGCGTTGAAGACCATGACAGTACCTACGAGCAGTACTTC
.	.	TRBV5-1	TRBJ2-2	CASSSTQGPGELFF	TGCGCCAGCAGCTCCACACAGGGTCCCGGGGAGCTGTTTTTT
TRBD1	.	TRBV29-1	TRBJ1-5	CSVGEGQGRNQPQHF	TGCAGCGTTGGAGAGGGACAGGGGCGGAATCAGCCCCAGCATTTT
.	.	TRBV2	TRBJ2-2	CASIRTLRSPTGELFF	TGTGCCAGCATCAGGACCCTAAGAAGCCCCACCGGGGAGCTGTTTTTT
.	.	TRBV6-1	TRBJ2-3	CASSRDRTDTQYF	TGTGCCAGCAGTCGGGACCGCACAGATACGCAGTATTTT
.	.	TRBV29-1	TRBJ1-1	CSAPDTGGTEAFF	TGCAGCGCCCCCGACACAGGCGGCACTGAAGCTTTCTTT
.	.	TRBV5-6	TRBJ2-2	CASSSGSRTGELFF	TGTGCCAGCAGCTCCGGGAGCCGGACCGGGGAGCTGTTTTTT
.	.	TRBV2	TRBJ1-4	CASSLQGYNEKLFF	TGTGCCAGCAGTTTACAGGGTTATAATGAAAAACTGTTTTTT
.	.	TRBV7-2	TRBJ1-3	CASSLRRPTGNTIYF	TGTGCCAGCAGCCTCAGGAGACCGACTGGAAACACCATATATTTT
.	once	TRBV2	TRBJ2-2	CASRSSDLKGELFF	TGTGCCAGCAGATCTTCAGACTTAAAAGGGGAGCTGTTTTTT
TRBD1	.	TRBV18	TRBJ1-1	CASSFGQGSLNTEAFF	TGTGCCAGCTCTTTCGGACAGGGGTCATTGAACACTGAAGCTTTCTTT
TRBD1	.	TRBV7-7	TRBJ2-2	CASSRDRGTGELFF	TGTGCCAGCAGCCGGGACAGGGGCACCGGGGAGCTGTTTTTT
.	.	TRBV5-7	TRBJ2-2	CASRRTGNTGELFF	TGTGCCAGCCGTCGGACGGGAAACACCGGGGAGCTGTTTTTT
.	.	TRBV6-5	TRBJ1-6	CASSLGQSPLHF	TGTGCCAGCAGCTTAGGACAATCACCCCTCCACTTT
TRBD1	.	TRBV14	TRBJ1-1	CASSQGQGANTEAFF	TGTGCCAGCAGCCAAGGACAGGGGGCGAACACTGAAGCTTTCTTT
TRBD1	once	TRBV30	TRBJ1-3	CAWSVKTGDNRNTIYF	TGTGCCTGGAGTGTTAAGACAGGGGATAACCGAAACACCATATATTTT
TRBD2	.	TRBV7-3	TRBJ2-1	CASSFLAGDYNEQFF	TGTGCCAGCAGCTTCTTAGCGGGGGACTACAATGAGCAGTTCTTC
.	few	TRBV7-9	TRBJ2-2	CASTQSGRGLTGELFF	TGTGCCAGCACCCAAAGCGGTCGGGGACTCACCGGGGAGCTGTTTTTT
.	few	TRBV30	TRBJ2-7	CAWSAGVAYEQYF	TGTGCCTGGAGCGCAGGGGTGGCGTACGAGCAGTACTTC
TRBD1	.	TRBV2	TRBJ1-5	CASSHSGTGVPYQPQHF	TGTGCCAGCAGTCACAGCGGGACAGGGGTACCTTATCAGCCCCAGCATTTT